The 20 T cell receptor beta chains reported below all come from one sample, sequenced in a study of spatial heterogeneity in lung cancer. Time point here: sample taken at primary tumor resection. The study sequenced unsorted whole RNA from tumor, nontumor lung or frozen PBMC. TCRdb re-called the 5' RACE reads through MiXCR, storing one row per CDR3 protein. The table records 95,000 or so distinct CDR3 sequences, approximately 8.9% of them present only once. The sequenced sample was PBMCs, obtained at surgery. These receptor sequences come from a male donor with early-stage non-small cell lung cancer.

This clonotype has only a few counts. The genes are TRBV5-5 and TRBJ2-1; no clear D. The CDR3 has 12 amino acids. Germline CDR1 SGHKS, CDR2 YYEKEE (reference sequence). The V end was cut by 2 bases, the J end by 10 bases, with 10 bases between. As DNA, the CDR3 is TGTGCCAGCAGCTTCCGAGATCGAGAGCAGTTCTTC. It is translated as CASSFRDREQFF.

Only a few counts were recorded for this clonotype. This rearrangement joins TRBV10-3 to TRBJ2-1; either TRBD1 or TRBD2 may supply D (5 bases each). The CDR3 sequence is 15 residues long. Germline V lookup: CDR1 ENHRY, CDR2 SYGVKD. V was shortened by 7 bases and J by 8 bases, with 21 bases between the two germline ends. CDR3 amino acids: CAITGATNSIDEQFF. The CDR3 nucleotides are TGTGCCATCACCGGGGCCACGAATTCAATCGATGAGCAGTTCTTC.

A note on this clonotype: Germline is not matched at one junction end, which may reflect a read error. CDR3 in amino acids: CTSSLGETYNSPLHF. For the CDR3, the DNA is TGTACCAGCAGCTTAGGGGAAACCTATAATTCACCCCTCCACTTT. The genes are TRBV5-4 and TRBJ1-6, with D tentatively TRBD1 (5 bases). There are 15 residues in the CDR3. Germline lookup yields CDR1 SGHNT and CDR2 YYREEE (reference sequence). Looking up the rest from reference TRBV5-4 and TRBJ1-6 gives the full variable domain: ETGVTQSPTHLIKTRGQQVTLRCSSQSGHNTVSWYQQALGQGPQFIFQYYREEENGRGNFPPRFSGLQFPNYSSELNVNALELDDSALYLCTSSLGETYNSPLHFGNGTRLTVT.

V is TRBV19 and J is TRBJ2-6; tentative D call: TRBD2 (5 bases). V was pared by 3 bases and J by 0 bases, with 12 bases between. There are 17 residues in the CDR3. The germline CDR1 and CDR2 sequences are LNHDA and SQIVND (reference sequence). The CDR3 loop reads CASSIISVSSGANVLTF. DNA of the CDR3: TGTGCCAGTAGTATTATTAGCGTTAGCTCTGGGGCCAACGTCCTGACTTTC.

This chain uses TRBV18 with TRBJ2-6; a weak D match, TRBD1 (6 bases). The CDR3 consists of 18 residues. CDR1 KGHSH and CDR2 LQKENI come from the germline V gene. V was shortened by 3 bases and J by 0 bases, with 15 bases between the two germline ends. The CDR3 sequence is CASSPTTGLTSGANVLTF. In nucleotides, the CDR3 is TGTGCCAGCTCACCTACGACAGGTTTAACCTCTGGGGCCAACGTCCTGACTTTC.

This clonotype came up many times. This sequence joins TRBV20-1 and TRBJ1-1; TRBD1 aligns across 11 bases. This CDR3 contains 12 residues. V lost 5 bases, J lost 10 bases, and 6 bases stayed unmatched. CDR1 is DFQATT and CDR2 is SNEGSKA in the germline V gene (reference sequence). In DNA form, the CDR3 reads TGCAGTGCTCTGGACAGGGGGCAAAGAGCTTTCTTT. Translated, it gives CSALDRGQRAFF.

This chain uses TRBV2 with TRBJ1-3, with D uncertain. Trimming shortened V by 4 bases and J by 4 bases, and 11 bases separated the two germline ends. CDR1 SNHLY and CDR2 FYNNEI come from the germline V gene. This CDR3 has 14 amino acids. The CDR3 coding sequence is TGTGCCAGCAGTGGCCTTATGCCAGGAAACACCATATATTTT. Its protein is CASSGLMPGNTIYF.

The sample holds many counts of this clonotype. This chain uses TRBV11-2 with TRBJ1-3, with D uncertain. V gave up 5 bases and J gave up 8 bases, with 7 bases separating them. Germline assignment: CDR1 SGHAT and CDR2 FQNNGV. The CDR3 runs to 11 residues. The CDR3 bases are TGTGCCAGCAGCCCCTCAGACACCATATATTTT. It translates to CASSPSDTIYF.

A few counts support this clonotype. This chain connects TRBV4-2 to TRBJ2-7, with 8 bases lining up with TRBD2. This CDR3 spans 16 amino acids. The germline V gene has CDR1 LGHNA and CDR2 YNFKEQ. The V and J ends lost 0 bases and 2 bases, in that order; junction bases with no gene match: 6. The CDR3 sequence is CASSQEITSGTYEQYF. CDR3 coding DNA: TGTGCCAGCAGCCAAGAAATAACTAGCGGCACCTACGAGCAGTACTTC.

The table lists this clonotype with a few counts. This chain joins TRBV18 and TRBJ2-1, with 14 nucleotides matching TRBD2. This CDR3 is built from 15 residues. V was pared by 2 bases and J by 9 bases, with 3 bases of the junction left unmatched. Germline CDR1 is KGHSH and CDR2 is LQKENI. The CDR3 sequence: CASSPRTSGGTEQFF. DNA of the CDR3: TGTGCCAGCTCACCAAGGACTAGCGGGGGGACTGAGCAGTTCTTC.

This clonotype was seen ten or more times. The chain is built from TRBV2 and TRBJ2-5; D uncertain. This CDR3 spans 14 amino acids. The germline CDR1 and CDR2 sequences are SNHLY and FYNNEI. V was shortened by 4 bases and J by 5 bases, with 14 bases between the two germline ends. This CDR3 reads CASSVRVDGETQYF. CDR3 in DNA: TGTGCCAGCAGTGTTAGGGTCGATGGCGAGACCCAGTACTTC. Looking up the rest from reference TRBV2 and TRBJ2-5 gives the full variable domain: EPEVTQTPSHQVTQMGQEVILRCVPISNHLYFYWYRQILGQKVEFLVSFYNNEISEKSEIFDDQFSVERPDGSNFTLKIRSTKLEDSAMYFCASSVRVDGETQYFGPGTRLLVL.

Points on this clonotype: This may come from a read error, since a much larger clone is one base off. The chain links TRBV10-2 to TRBJ2-3, with D maybe TRBD1 (6 bases). The CDR3 is 15 amino acids. The germline gives CDR1 WSHSY, CDR2 SAAADI. V shed 10 bases and J shed 4 bases, with 21 bases lying between them. The CDR3 bases are TGCGCCACCCAGGGGTCCCTAAAATTCGCAGATACGCAGTATTTT. It yields the protein CATQGSLKFADTQYF.

This clonotype was seen a few times. The chain carries TRBV10-3 and TRBJ2-1; D uncertain. The CDR3 runs to 14 residues. Germline assignment: CDR1 ENHRY and CDR2 SYGVKD. V shed 10 bases and J shed 4 bases, with 17 bases lying between them. The CDR3 sequence is CARPPGPIYNEQFF. CDR3 DNA sequence: TGTGCCAGGCCCCCGGGCCCGATTTACAATGAGCAGTTCTTC.

The V and J genes are TRBV24-1 and TRBJ2-2; TRBD1 aligns across 9 bases. Germline loops: CDR1 KGHDR, CDR2 SFDVKD. Trimming removed 3 bases from V and 3 bases from J; junction bases left unmatched: 7. The CDR3 loop spans 17 amino acids. CDR3 DNA: TGTGCCACCAGTGATCTTCCGGGACAGGGTTACACCGGGGAGCTGTTTTTT. It yields the protein CATSDLPGQGYTGELFF.

This clonotype occurred many times. This sequence joins TRBV29-1 and TRBJ2-3; 10 positions agree with TRBD2. CDR1 and CDR2 from the germline V gene are SQVTM and ANQGSEA. V was clipped by 6 bases and J by 6 bases; unmatched bases: 12. This CDR3 contains 15 residues. The CDR3 DNA reads as TGCAGCGTGGCCCCTAGCGGGAGTGGAACGGATACGCAGTATTTT. This encodes CSVAPSGSGTDTQYF.

This clonotype came up a few times. The CDR3 DNA is TGCAGTGCTAGGCAGGGGGGGGACACTGAAGCTTTCTTT. It specifies CSARQGGDTEAFF. The chain uses TRBV20-1 and TRBJ1-1; TRBD1 matches 7 bases. The CDR3 covers 13 residues. V lost 3 bases to trimming and J lost 3 bases; unmatched junction nucleotides: 4. CDR1 DFQATT and CDR2 SNEGSKA come from the germline V gene (reference sequence).

At least ten counts were recorded for this clonotype. The chain has TRBV14 and TRBJ2-1; no clear D. V gave up 6 bases and J gave up 7 bases, with 4 bases separating them. The CDR3 is 10 residues long. Germline V gene lookup returns CDR1 SGHDN and CDR2 FVKESK. Written as DNA, the CDR3 is TGTGCCAGCAGGAGGAATGAGCAGTTCTTC. The encoded protein is CASRRNEQFF.

With respect to this clonotype: A junction end diverges from the germline sequence, so it may reflect a read error. The chain combines TRBV30 with TRBJ1-3, with D possibly being TRBD1 (5 bases). This CDR3 is 15 amino acids long. Per the germline V gene, CDR1 is GTSNPN and CDR2 is SVGIG (reference sequence). This CDR3 is CAWSRGDYSGNTIYF. DNA of the CDR3: TGTGCATGGAGTAGAGGGGATTACTCTGGAAACACCATATATTTT.

This clonotype was seen at least ten times. This chain links TRBV20-1 with TRBJ2-5; perhaps D is TRBD1 or TRBD2 (6 bases each). Between the trimmed V and J ends, which lost 6 bases and 5 bases, there was a span of 16 bases. The CDR3 runs to 13 residues. From germline, CDR1 is DFQATT and CDR2 SNEGSKA (reference sequence). The CDR3 protein is CSAQRGVAETQYF. CDR3 DNA sequence: TGCAGTGCCCAAAGGGGGGTGGCCGAGACCCAGTACTTC.

This chain connects TRBV20-1 to TRBJ1-2; the D gene is possibly TRBD1 (5 bases). The CDR3 runs 13 residues. Germline CDR1 and CDR2: DFQATT and SNEGSKA (reference sequence). Trimming took off 5 bases at V and 4 bases at J, with 14 bases between the two ends. CDR3 in amino acids: CSAAPGVGYGYTF. For the CDR3, the DNA is TGCAGTGCTGCACCGGGGGTAGGCTATGGCTACACCTTC.